Given below is one T cell receptor (beta chain) in context. This clone came up once. This receptor's antigen is unknown. No much larger clone is present one base from it, and per-base qualities are unavailable. In the prospective study, participants were roughly 18 to 90 years old, resided in about two dozen geographic areas of the United States, and were enrolled through a virtual design. Cohort assignment in the prospective study relied on participant-reported clinical history from a screening survey and a study questionnaire. Recovered participants in ImmuneRACE Cohort 3 were defined by two consecutive negative NP/OP PCR tests, clearance by a healthcare professional, or resolution of symptoms. Mobile phlebotomists in the prospective study collected whole blood, serum and a nasopharyngeal or oropharyngeal swab from every participant. Participants in the prospective study had the option to provide additional blood draws and questionnaires over a roughly 2-month period. Prospective study blood samples were shipped either frozen or at room temperature before DNA extraction.

The immunoSEQ Assay, a bias-controlled multiplex PCR, was used to amplify TCRbeta CDR3 regions from genomic DNA. The source study handled its data this way. Nucleated cell counts per sample were estimated from amplification of reference gene primers within the assay. To quantify the absolute abundance of each unique TCRbeta CDR3 rearrangement, sequence reads were collapsed and filtered. Productive Simpson clonality was computed per sample as the square root of Simpson's diversity index over productive rearrangements. TCRdb's version of the immuneACCESS table is confined to in-frame rearrangements and falls short of the full clone set. An unresolved V gene accounts for under half of the shortfall where checked; the remainder is of unknown origin. The V and J calls and clone size come from that table; D and trimming were worked out from the DNA. This sample comprises about 180,000 clones, approximately 85% of them detected only once. Under 8% of the sample is held by the ten biggest clonotypes.

The data stem from a study of blood T cell repertoires in COVID-19 (dated by TCRdb to 2020 to 2022). Regarding the complete study: Samples covering the acute and convalescent phases of COVID-19 were provided by collaborators in the United States, Italy and Spain. The prospective study material was composed of cDNA or gDNA derived from T cells, B-cell-depleted T cells, or PBMCs. The dataset comprised deeply sampled blood TCRbeta repertoires from subjects exposed to, actively infected with, or recovered from COVID-19. The repertoires were released in a freely available public database intended as a resource for research on the immune response to SARS-CoV-2. The samples were drawn from two sources: the first 160 participants of the ongoing ImmuneRACE study, and over 1,000 subjects contributed by 6 global collaborators. The sample metadata nearly always contained a de-identified subject ID, COVID-19 status, age in years and sex. HLA class I and class II types, where available, came from metadata supplied by the sample provider rather than from assay-based typing.

Paper-wide results and their limitations: Clinical and demographic metadata were provided uncurated, with the amount varying by source and participant.

Germline trimming: 3 bases from V, 3 bases from J; junction bases outside gene matches: 7. Based on the germline V gene, the CDR1 and CDR2 sequences are LGHNA and YNFKEQ. The CDR3 runs 18 residues from the cysteine to the phenylalanine. The read is trimmed to its CDR3 DNA, 54 bases read in frame from base 1. Sequenced material: PBMCs or T cells enriched from blood (not recorded which). In this chain, TRBV4-2 is recombined with TRBJ2-3, with 15 bases matching TRBD2. This TCR was sampled from a middle-aged man who had recovered from COVID-19. The DNA is as follows: TGTGCCAGCAGCCAGGGGACTAGCGGGGGGTGGGGGACAGATACGCAGTATTTT. It encodes CASSQGTSGGWGTDTQYF.